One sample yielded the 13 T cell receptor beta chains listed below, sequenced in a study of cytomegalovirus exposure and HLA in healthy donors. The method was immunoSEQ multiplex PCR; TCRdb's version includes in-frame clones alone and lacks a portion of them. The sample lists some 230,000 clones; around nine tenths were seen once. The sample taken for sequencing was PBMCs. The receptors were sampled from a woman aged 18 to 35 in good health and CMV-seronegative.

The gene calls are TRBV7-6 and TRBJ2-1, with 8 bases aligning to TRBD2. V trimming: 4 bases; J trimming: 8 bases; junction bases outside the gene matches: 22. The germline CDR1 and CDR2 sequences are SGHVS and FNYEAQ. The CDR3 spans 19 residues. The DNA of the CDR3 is TGTGCCAGCAGCTCCCTTATGGACGTAGCGGGATCAGAGGGGGATGAGCAGTTCTTC. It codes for CASSSLMDVAGSEGDEQFF.

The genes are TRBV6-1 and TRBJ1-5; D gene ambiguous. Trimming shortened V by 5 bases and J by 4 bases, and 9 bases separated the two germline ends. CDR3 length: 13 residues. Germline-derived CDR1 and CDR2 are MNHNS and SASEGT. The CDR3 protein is CASSQQENQPQHF. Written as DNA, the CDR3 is TGTGCCAGCAGTCAACAAGAAAATCAGCCCCAGCATTTT.

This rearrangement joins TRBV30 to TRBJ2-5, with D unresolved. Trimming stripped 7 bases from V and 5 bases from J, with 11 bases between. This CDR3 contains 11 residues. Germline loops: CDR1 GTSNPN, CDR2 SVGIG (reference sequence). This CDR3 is CAFAARETQYF. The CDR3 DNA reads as TGTGCCTTCGCCGCTAGGGAGACCCAGTACTTC.

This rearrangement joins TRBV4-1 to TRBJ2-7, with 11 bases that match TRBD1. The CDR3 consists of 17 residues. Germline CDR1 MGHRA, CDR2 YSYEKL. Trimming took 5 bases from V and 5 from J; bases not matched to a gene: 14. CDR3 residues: CASSKHPQGQGVHEQYF. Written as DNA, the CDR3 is TGCGCCAGCAGCAAACACCCGCAGGGACAGGGGGTCCACGAGCAGTACTTC.

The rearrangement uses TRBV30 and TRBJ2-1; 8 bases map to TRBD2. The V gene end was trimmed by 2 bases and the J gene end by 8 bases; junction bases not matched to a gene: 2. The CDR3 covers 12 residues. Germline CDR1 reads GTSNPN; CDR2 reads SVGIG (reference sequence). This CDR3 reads CAWSRGGDEQFF. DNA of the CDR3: TGTGCCTGGAGTCGGGGGGGGGATGAGCAGTTCTTC.

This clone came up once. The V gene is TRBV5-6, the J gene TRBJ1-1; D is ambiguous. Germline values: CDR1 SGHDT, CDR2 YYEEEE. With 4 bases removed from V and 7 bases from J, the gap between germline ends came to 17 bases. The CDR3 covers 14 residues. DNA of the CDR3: TGTGCCAGCAGCAAAGAGGGAGGGAGTATTGAAGCTTTCTTT. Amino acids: CASSKEGGSIEAFF.

The CDR3 spells CASNSPGTEAFF. DNA of the CDR3: TGTGCCAGCAACTCACCAGGCACTGAAGCTTTCTTT. The V call is TRBV6-6, the J call TRBJ1-1; no firm D call. Germline loops: CDR1 MNHNY, CDR2 SVGAGI (reference sequence). This CDR3 is 12 amino acids long. Trimming took off 7 bases at V and 4 bases at J, with 10 bases between the two ends.

Here the CDR3 reads CASSLGPTGGGGYGYTF. The CDR3 DNA is TGTGCCAGCAGCTTGGGACCAACAGGGGGAGGAGGCTATGGCTACACCTTC. The chain combines TRBV5-4 with TRBJ1-2; 8 nucleotides line up with TRBD1. The CDR3 has 17 residues. Germline V lookup: CDR1 SGHNT, CDR2 YYREEE (reference sequence). Germline trimming cut 0 bases from V and 4 bases from J; bases unmatched to any gene: 11.

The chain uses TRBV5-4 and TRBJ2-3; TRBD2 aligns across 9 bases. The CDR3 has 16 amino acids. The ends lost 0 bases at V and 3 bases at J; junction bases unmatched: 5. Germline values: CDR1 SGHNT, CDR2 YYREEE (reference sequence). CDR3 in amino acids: CASSLGASGITDTQYF. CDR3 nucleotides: TGTGCCAGCAGCTTGGGGGCTAGCGGGATTACAGATACGCAGTATTTT. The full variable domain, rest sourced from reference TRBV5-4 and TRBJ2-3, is ETGVTQSPTHLIKTRGQQVTLRCSSQSGHNTVSWYQQALGQGPQFIFQYYREEENGRGNFPPRFSGLQFPNYSSELNVNALELDDSALYLCASSLGASGITDTQYFGPGTRLTVL.

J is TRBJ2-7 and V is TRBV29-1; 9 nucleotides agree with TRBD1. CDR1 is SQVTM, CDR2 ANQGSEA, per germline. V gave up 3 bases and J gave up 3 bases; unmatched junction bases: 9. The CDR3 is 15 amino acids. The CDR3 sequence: CSVEELGQGIYEQYF. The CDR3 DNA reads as TGCAGCGTTGAGGAGCTGGGACAGGGAATCTACGAGCAGTACTTC.

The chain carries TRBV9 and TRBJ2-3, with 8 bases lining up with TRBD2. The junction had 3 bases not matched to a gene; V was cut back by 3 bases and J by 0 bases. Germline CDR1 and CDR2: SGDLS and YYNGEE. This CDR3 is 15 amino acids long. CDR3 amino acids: CASSARGGSTDTQYF. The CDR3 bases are TGTGCCAGCAGCGCCCGGGGGGGCAGCACAGATACGCAGTATTTT.

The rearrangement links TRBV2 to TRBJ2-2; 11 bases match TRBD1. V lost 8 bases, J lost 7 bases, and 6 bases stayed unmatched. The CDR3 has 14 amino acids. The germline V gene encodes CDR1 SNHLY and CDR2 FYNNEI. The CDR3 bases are TGTGCCAGCGCTCGGACAGGGGGCAACGGGGAGCTGTTTTTT. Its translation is CASARTGGNGELFF. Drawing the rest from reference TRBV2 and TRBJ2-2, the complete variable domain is EPEVTQTPSHQVTQMGQEVILRCVPISNHLYFYWYRQILGQKVEFLVSFYNNEISEKSEIFDDQFSVERPDGSNFTLKIRSTKLEDSAMYFCASARTGGNGELFFGEGSRLTVL.

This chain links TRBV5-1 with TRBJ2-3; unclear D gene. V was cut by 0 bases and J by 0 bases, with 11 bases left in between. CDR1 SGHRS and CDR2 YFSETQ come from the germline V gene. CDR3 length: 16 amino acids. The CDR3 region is CASSLVRDSSTDTQYF. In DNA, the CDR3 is TGCGCCAGCAGCTTGGTCCGTGACTCTAGCACAGATACGCAGTATTTT.